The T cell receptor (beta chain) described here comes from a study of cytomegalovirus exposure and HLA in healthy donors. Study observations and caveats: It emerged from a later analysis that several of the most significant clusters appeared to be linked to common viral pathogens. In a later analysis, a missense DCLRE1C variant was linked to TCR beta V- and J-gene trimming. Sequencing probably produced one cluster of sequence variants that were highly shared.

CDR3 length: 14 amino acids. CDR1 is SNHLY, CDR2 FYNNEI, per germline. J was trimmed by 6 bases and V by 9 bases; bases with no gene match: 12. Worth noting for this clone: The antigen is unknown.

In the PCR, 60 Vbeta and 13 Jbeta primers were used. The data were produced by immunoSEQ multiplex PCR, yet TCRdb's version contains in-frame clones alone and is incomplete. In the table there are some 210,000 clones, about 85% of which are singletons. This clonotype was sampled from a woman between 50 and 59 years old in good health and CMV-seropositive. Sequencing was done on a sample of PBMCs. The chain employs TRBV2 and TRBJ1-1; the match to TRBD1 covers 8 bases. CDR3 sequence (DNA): TGTGCCAGTACAACTCAGGGGGCGCAACCTGAAGCTTTCTTT. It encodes CASTTQGAQPEAFF.